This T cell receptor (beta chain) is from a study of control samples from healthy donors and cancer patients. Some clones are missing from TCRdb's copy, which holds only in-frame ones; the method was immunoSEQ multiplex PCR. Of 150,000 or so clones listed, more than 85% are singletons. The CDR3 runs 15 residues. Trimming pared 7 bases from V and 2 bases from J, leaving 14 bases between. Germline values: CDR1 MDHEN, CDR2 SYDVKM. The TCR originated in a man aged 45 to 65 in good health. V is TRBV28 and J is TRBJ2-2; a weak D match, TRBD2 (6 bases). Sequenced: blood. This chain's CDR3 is CASTPAGRNTGELFF. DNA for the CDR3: TGTGCCAGCACCCCAGCGGGCCGCAACACCGGGGAGCTGTTTTTT.